One and the same sample provided the 27 T cell receptor beta chains below, sequenced in a study of T cell repertoires in cytomegalovirus infection (dated by TCRdb to between 2018 and 2020). The sequencer listed for this sample is Illumina HiSeq 1500. TCRdb passed the public sequencing reads through fastp at Q25 and MiXCR, retaining productive beta sequences. Each record represents a unique CDR3 protein, reported with the most common genes and DNA among its rows. In this sample the table shows under 200,000 distinct CDR3 sequences, roughly 9% of which occur a single time. The ten largest clonotypes hold about 5% of the sample. Material for sequencing was PBMCs. The receptor source for this set is a human donor in good health (CMV status not recorded). Some clones in this sample may be carry-over from other donors' samples.

In its sample, this clonotype was seen many times. The chain combines TRBV27 with TRBJ2-5, with D perhaps TRBD2 (5 bases). CDR3 length: 13 residues. The germline V and J ends were trimmed by 3 bases and 5 bases, with 10 bases remaining between them. Germline assignment: CDR1 MNHEY and CDR2 SMNVEV (reference sequence). The CDR3 DNA sequence: TGTGCCAGCAGTTTTAAGAGGGTGGAGACCCAGTACTTC. Protein: CASSFKRVETQYF.

Points on this clonotype: This sequence may be a read error, since a much larger clone differs from it by one base. This chain connects TRBV7-2 to TRBJ1-5, with D perhaps TRBD1 (5 bases). Germline V gene lookup returns CDR1 SGHTA and CDR2 FQGNSA. The CDR3 totals 18 residues. The CDR3: CASGLVWGGIGSNQPQHF. As DNA, the CDR3 is TGTGCCAGCGGCTTAGTCTGGGGGGGGATAGGGTCAAATCAGCCCCAGCATTTT.

This clonotype was found a few times. The V gene is TRBV19, the J gene TRBJ2-3; the match to TRBD2 covers 9 bases. In germline, CDR1 is LNHDA, CDR2 SQIVND (reference sequence). After removal of 7 bases from V and 8 bases from J, the junction contained 10 bases not matched to a gene. The CDR3 runs to 14 residues. The CDR3 loop is CASTRLAGAATQYF. In DNA form, the CDR3 reads TGTGCCAGTACCCGATTAGCGGGAGCTGCTACGCAGTATTTT.

The chain has TRBV20-1 and TRBJ1-5, with 10 bases lining up with TRBD1. Germline CDR1 is DFQATT and CDR2 is SNEGSKA (reference sequence). Trimming at V came to 3 bases and at J to 0 bases, leaving 14 bases not matched to a gene. The CDR3 contains 19 residues. In nucleotides, the CDR3 is TGCAGTGCTAGTGCGGTGTGGGGACAGGGGTTGGCTAGCAATCAGCCCCAGCATTTT. Its protein product is CSASAVWGQGLASNQPQHF.

The rearrangement joins TRBV29-1 to TRBJ1-1, with a weak D call TRBD1 (6 bases). V was shortened by 2 bases and J by 2 bases, with 18 bases between the two germline ends. Germline V gene lookup returns CDR1 SQVTM and CDR2 ANQGSEA. The CDR3 extends over 16 amino acids. CDR3 sequence (DNA): TGCAGCGTTGAACTAATAGGGACAAGTATAAACACTGAAGCTTTCTTT. It encodes CSVELIGTSINTEAFF.

A note on this clonotype: A read error may be the cause here, since a much bigger clone is one base away. This rearrangement joins TRBV6-2 or TRBV6-3 to TRBJ2-3; D might be TRBD2 (5 bases). Between the trimmed V and J ends, which lost 11 bases and 6 bases, there was a span of 15 bases. This CDR3 spans 12 amino acids. The germline gives CDR1 MNHEY, CDR2 SVGEGT. CDR3 protein: CARTPSSDTQYF. The CDR3 DNA reads as TGTGCCCGCACCCCTTCTAGCGATACGCAGTATTTT.

This clonotype has ten or more counts. One end of the junction varies from germline; a read error may be responsible. The J gene is TRBJ1-1, the V gene TRBV7-2, with 7 bases lining up with TRBD1. Germline V CDR1 and CDR2: SGHTA, FQGNSA. This CDR3 spans 15 amino acids. The CDR3 spells CASSIAITGDTEAFF. The CDR3 DNA follows: TGTGCCAGCAGCATAGCGATCACAGGGGACACTGAAGCTTTCTTT.

This clonotype was seen more than once but under ten times. The chain recombines TRBV2 with TRBJ1-5, with a possible D match to TRBD1 (5 bases). CDR1 and CDR2 from the germline V gene are SNHLY and FYNNEI. The V gene lost 6 bases and the J gene lost 2 bases, with 11 bases spanning the gap. The CDR3 length is 14 residues. CDR3 DNA sequence: TGTGCCAGCAGAGGGACGGCTGGCAATCAGCCCCAGCATTTT. Its protein is CASRGTAGNQPQHF.

In its sample, this clonotype was seen many times. This chain connects TRBV7-2 to TRBJ2-1; the D is unclear. V lost 2 bases to trimming and J lost 7 bases, with 9 bases between them. The CDR3 loop spans 13 amino acids. CDR1 is SGHTA and CDR2 is FQGNSA in the germline V gene. CDR3 sequence: CASSLLRLNEQFF. CDR3 bases: TGTGCCAGCAGCTTATTGCGTCTAAATGAGCAGTTCTTC. The variable domain in full, with the rest retrieved from reference TRBV7-2 and TRBJ2-1, is GAGVSQSPSNKVTEKGKDVELRCDPISGHTALYWYRQSLGQGLEFLIYFQGNSAPDKSGLPSDRFSAERTGGSVSTLTIQRTQQEDSAVYLCASSLLRLNEQFFGPGTRLTVL.

The chain is built from TRBV7-3 and TRBJ2-2, with D perhaps matching TRBD2 (5 bases). CDR3 size: 15 residues. CDR1 is SGHTA and CDR2 is FQGTGA in the germline V gene. V dropped 5 bases and J dropped 4 bases, with 14 bases sitting between them. The CDR3 nucleotides are TGTGCCAGCAGCGAAGGGAGAGGGATCACCGGGGAGCTGTTTTTT. Amino acids: CASSEGRGITGELFF.

This clonotype was seen repeatedly, ten times or more. This chain uses TRBV7-9 with TRBJ1-6; 9 bases are shared with TRBD1. CDR3 length: 14 amino acids. The V and J ends lost 5 bases and 9 bases, in that order; junction bases with no gene match: 5. Germline assignment: CDR1 SEHNR and CDR2 FQNEAQ (reference sequence). The CDR3 DNA sequence: TGTGCCAGCAGCAACGGACAGGGGAGTTCACCCCTCCACTTT. As protein: CASSNGQGSSPLHF.

This clonotype was counted many times. The chain uses TRBV18 and TRBJ1-6; weak D call: TRBD1 (6 bases). The germline V and J ends were trimmed by 4 bases and 8 bases, with 21 bases remaining between them. Germline CDR1 KGHSH, CDR2 LQKENI. This CDR3 is built from 17 residues. The CDR3 bases are TGTGCCAGCTCACGAACATTGGCAGCCCGGACAGATTCACCCCTCCACTTT. It translates to CASSRTLAARTDSPLHF. Based on the CDR3 plus reference TRBV18 and TRBJ1-6, the full variable domain is NAGVMQNPRHLVRRRGQEARLRCSPMKGHSHVYWYRQLPEEGLKFMVYLQKENIIDESGMPKERFSAEFPKEGPSILRIQQVVRGDSAAYFCASSRTLAARTDSPLHFGNGTRLTVT.

This clonotype was detected many times. The chain couples TRBV10-2 to TRBJ2-7; 8 nucleotides match TRBD2. V was clipped by 6 bases and J by 0 bases; unmatched bases: 4. Germline assignment: CDR1 WSHSY and CDR2 SAAADI. The CDR3 loop spans 14 amino acids. Here the CDR3 DNA reads TGCGCCAGCAGCGCTAGCGGGCTCTCCTACGAGCAGTACTTC. This codes for CASSASGLSYEQYF.

This clonotype was detected many times. The chain carries TRBV7-2 and TRBJ2-2; possible D gene TRBD1, 6 bases. Germline V gene data show CDR1 as SGHTA and CDR2 as FQGNSA. The CDR3 covers 13 residues. Trimming cost V 5 bases and J 5 bases, with 9 bases left between them. CDR3 bases: TGTGCCAGCAGCACCGGACAGACCGGGGAGCTGTTTTTT. It translates to CASSTGQTGELFF.

This clonotype was observed at least ten times. The chain combines TRBV7-2 with TRBJ2-2; 15 bases line up with TRBD2. After removal of 7 bases from V and 4 bases from J, the junction contained 13 bases not matched to a gene. CDR3 length equals 19 residues. CDR1 is SGHTA, CDR2 FQGNSA, per germline. CDR3 bases: TGTGCCAGCACCCGACCGGGACTAGCGGGAGGAAGAGCCACCGGGGAGCTGTTTTTT. This encodes CASTRPGLAGGRATGELFF. Full variable domain (remainder filled in from reference TRBV7-2 and TRBJ2-2): GAGVSQSPSNKVTEKGKDVELRCDPISGHTALYWYRQSLGQGLEFLIYFQGNSAPDKSGLPSDRFSAERTGGSVSTLTIQRTQQEDSAVYLCASTRPGLAGGRATGELFFGEGSRLTVL.

This clonotype was counted at least ten times. The rearrangement joins TRBV7-8 to TRBJ1-6; TRBD1 matches at 7 bases. In germline, CDR1 is SGHVS, CDR2 FQNEAQ. This CDR3 contains 16 residues. J was trimmed by 9 bases and V by 1 base; bases with no gene match: 9. CDR3 protein: CASSLVGQGGPSPLHF. In DNA, the CDR3 is TGTGCCAGCAGCTTAGTGGGGCAGGGGGGACCTTCACCCCTCCACTTT. The full variable domain, with the rest looked up from reference TRBV7-8 and TRBJ1-6, is GAGVSQSPRYKVAKRGQDVALRCDPISGHVSLFWYQQALGQGPEFLTYFQNEAQLDKSGLPSDRFFAERPEGSVSTLKIQRTQQEDSAVYLCASSLVGQGGPSPLHFGNGTRLTVT.

The chain joins TRBV4-1 to TRBJ1-2, with D possibly TRBD1 on 6 matching bases. Germline V gene data show CDR1 as MGHRA and CDR2 as YSYEKL. Trimming took off 0 bases at V and 4 bases at J, with 15 bases between the two ends. This CDR3 region has 16 residues. CDR3 sequence: CASSQDRAGERYGYTF. CDR3 DNA: TGCGCCAGCAGCCAAGATAGGGCAGGGGAGCGCTATGGCTACACCTTC.

V gene TRBV15 combines with J gene TRBJ1-1; D unclear. V was trimmed by 4 bases and J by 1 base, leaving 7 bases between them. Germline V gene lookup returns CDR1 LNHNV and CDR2 YYDKDF (reference sequence). The length of the CDR3 is 13 residues. CDR3 region: CATSTGPNTEAFF. The CDR3 DNA reads as TGTGCCACCAGCACCGGACCGAACACTGAAGCTTTCTTT.

This clonotype was recorded at least ten times. Here the CDR3 reads CASSAPSGRNTGELFF. In DNA, the CDR3 is TGTGCCAGCAGCGCCCCTAGCGGGAGGAACACCGGGGAGCTGTTTTTT. This rearrangement joins TRBV7-9 to TRBJ2-2; TRBD2 matches 10 bases. The V segment lost 5 bases and the J segment 1 base; nucleotides outside the gene matches: 4. The CDR3 covers 16 residues. The V gene's germline CDR1 is SEHNR and CDR2 FQNEAQ (reference sequence).

This clonotype was detected only a few times. The chain links TRBV2 to TRBJ1-1; D is ambiguous. CDR3 length: 10 residues. The germline gives CDR1 SNHLY, CDR2 FYNNEI. V lost 8 bases, J lost 8 bases, and 9 bases lay in between. The chain's CDR3 is CASARREAFF. DNA for the CDR3: TGTGCCAGCGCTCGGAGGGAAGCTTTCTTT.

This clonotype appeared a few times. The chain carries TRBV20-1 and TRBJ2-7; D unresolved. CDR1 and CDR2 (germline): DFQATT, SNEGSKA (reference sequence). V was shortened by 0 bases and J by 1 base, with 4 bases between the two germline ends. The CDR3 runs 12 residues. Written as DNA, the CDR3 is TGCAGTGCTAGAGACAGATCCTACGAGCAGTACTTC. Its translation is CSARDRSYEQYF.

This clonotype was picked up a small number of times. The genes are TRBV12-3 or TRBV12-4 and TRBJ1-5; TRBD1 matches 7 bases. The CDR3 sequence is 15 residues long. With V trimmed by 5 bases and J by 5 bases, 9 bases remained unmatched. CDR3 residues: CASSPFDRVYQPQHF. The CDR3 DNA reads TGTGCCAGCAGTCCATTCGACAGGGTGTATCAGCCCCAGCATTTT.

This clonotype was detected ten times or more. This chain uses TRBV28 with TRBJ2-7; no firm D call. V was shortened by 6 bases and J by 2 bases, with 14 bases between the two germline ends. This CDR3 spans 14 amino acids. Germline CDR1 is MDHEN and CDR2 is SYDVKM. This chain's CDR3 is CASSPSEVTYEQYF. As DNA, the CDR3 is TGTGCCAGCAGCCCAAGCGAGGTTACCTACGAGCAGTACTTC.

This chain connects TRBV29-1 to TRBJ1-4; no reliable D call. Germline V lookup: CDR1 SQVTM, CDR2 ANQGSEA. V dropped 5 bases and J dropped 7 bases, with 17 bases sitting between them. The CDR3 has 14 amino acids. The DNA for the CDR3 is TGCAGCGTTCAGCCGGGTGTAATGGGTGAAAAACTGTTTTTT. Its protein is CSVQPGVMGEKLFF.

The V and J genes are TRBV29-1 and TRBJ2-2; tentative D call: TRBD2 (6 bases). This CDR3 contains 14 residues. Germline-derived CDR1 and CDR2 are SQVTM and ANQGSEA. The germline V and J ends were trimmed by 7 bases and 3 bases, with 15 bases remaining between them. CDR3 DNA sequence: TGCAGCGGCAGACTAGGGGTAGACACCGGGGAGCTGTTTTTT. It yields the protein CSGRLGVDTGELFF.

The chain combines TRBV29-1 with TRBJ2-1; 9 positions agree with TRBD2. The CDR3 sequence is 14 residues long. J was trimmed by 5 bases and V by 7 bases; bases with no gene match: 9. Germline lookup yields CDR1 SQVTM and CDR2 ANQGSEA. Written as DNA, the CDR3 is TGCAGCGCTAGGCATAGCGGGAGAGACAATGAGCAGTTCTTC. Residues: CSARHSGRDNEQFF.

This clonotype has just a few counts. The V and J genes are TRBV28 and TRBJ2-7; 8 bases align to TRBD2. Germline V gene lookup returns CDR1 MDHEN and CDR2 SYDVKM. The CDR3 is made up of 15 amino acids. V lost 3 bases and J lost 2; bases outside the gene matches: 6. As DNA, the CDR3 is TGTGCCAGCAGTTTTTCCGGGACTAGAGCCTACGAGCAGTACTTC. Encoded protein: CASSFSGTRAYEQYF.